This TCR beta chain originates from a study of vaccination and CD4 T cells after COVID-19. The overall study: Six males and four females, two Hispanic, made up the convalescents.

This clonotype is medium-sized. Its antigen is not known. The Oncomine TCR Beta short-read assay sequenced DNA from cultured CD4+ T cells. MiXCR, run by TCRdb on the PCR reads, gives a single entry per CDR3 protein. The table records roughly 4,000 distinct CDR3 sequences, approximately 16% of them present only once. Treatment: roughly 11-day PBMC culture with coronavirus spike peptide pools or control peptides (ViraFEST assay). Before TCRs were sequenced, ViraFEST expanded antigen-specific T cells with peptide pools. The material sequenced was CD4+ T cells from blood, cultured in vitro. This sequence originates from a human donor who had recovered from COVID-19.

CDR3 residues: CATQGGNSPLHF. The CDR3 DNA sequence: TGTGCCACCCAGGGGGGAAATTCACCCCTCCACTTT. This chain links TRBV6-1 with TRBJ1-6; TRBD1 aligns across 7 bases. There are 12 residues in the CDR3. V lost 10 bases to trimming and J lost 7 bases; unmatched junction nucleotides: 4. Per germline, CDR1 MNHNS and CDR2 SASEGT.